Sequencing of this TCR beta chain was carried out in a study of T-cell memory formation after mild COVID-19. For the study at large: Across donors, TCR clusters were largely donor specific. The study, taken as a whole, reports: Prior to infection, memory already included some responding clones, suggesting cross-reactive memory joined. Shrinking CD4+ clones were chiefly CM and EM; CD8+ ones were chiefly EMRA.

From germline, CDR1 is KGHDR and CDR2 SFDVKD. Trimming cost V 7 bases and J 1 base; bases outside gene matches: 6. There are 16 residues in the CDR3. With constant-segment primers, 5'RACE yielded cDNA libraries of TCR alpha and TCR beta that carried sample barcodes and UMIs. In TCRdb, the 5' RACE reads were re-called with MiXCR into one record per CDR3 protein. The sample holds approximately 410,000 distinct CDR3 sequences, less than 25% seen once. As regards this clonotype: Its antigen remains unknown.

What was sequenced was PBMCs or a T cell subset sorted from them (not recorded which). This sequence originates from an adult woman who had mild COVID-19 (a few samples of this study predate the infection). Cell type and time point are not known. The chain couples TRBV24-1 to TRBJ2-2; 9 bases are shared with TRBD1. The CDR3 protein is CATSPGQGMNTGELFF. DNA of the CDR3: TGTGCCACCAGCCCAGGACAGGGGATGAACACCGGGGAGCTGTTTTTT.